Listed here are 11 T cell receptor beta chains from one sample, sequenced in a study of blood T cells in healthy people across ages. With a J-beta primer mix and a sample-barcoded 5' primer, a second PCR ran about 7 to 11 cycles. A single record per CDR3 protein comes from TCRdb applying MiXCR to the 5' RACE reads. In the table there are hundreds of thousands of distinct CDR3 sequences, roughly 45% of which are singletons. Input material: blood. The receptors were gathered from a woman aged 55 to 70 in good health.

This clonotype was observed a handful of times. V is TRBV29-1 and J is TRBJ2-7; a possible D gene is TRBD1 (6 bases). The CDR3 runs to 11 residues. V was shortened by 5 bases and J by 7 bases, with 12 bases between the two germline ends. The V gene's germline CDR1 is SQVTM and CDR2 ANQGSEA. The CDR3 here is CSVTGRQEQYF. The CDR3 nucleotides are TGCAGCGTTACAGGGCGCCAAGAGCAGTACTTC.

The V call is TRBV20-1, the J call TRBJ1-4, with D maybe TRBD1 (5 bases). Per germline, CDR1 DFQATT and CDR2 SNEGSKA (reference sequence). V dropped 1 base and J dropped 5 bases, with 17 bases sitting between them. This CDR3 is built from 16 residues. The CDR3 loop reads CSARGRDGTANEKLFF. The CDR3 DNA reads TGCAGTGCTAGAGGAAGAGACGGGACGGCAAATGAAAAACTGTTTTTT.

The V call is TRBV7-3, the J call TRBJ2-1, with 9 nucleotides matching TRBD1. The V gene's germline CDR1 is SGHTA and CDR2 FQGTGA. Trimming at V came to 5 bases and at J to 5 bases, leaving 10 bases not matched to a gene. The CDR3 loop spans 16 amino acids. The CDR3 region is CASSQRTGAIHNEQFF. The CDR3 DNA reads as TGTGCCAGCAGCCAACGGACAGGGGCAATCCACAATGAGCAGTTCTTC.

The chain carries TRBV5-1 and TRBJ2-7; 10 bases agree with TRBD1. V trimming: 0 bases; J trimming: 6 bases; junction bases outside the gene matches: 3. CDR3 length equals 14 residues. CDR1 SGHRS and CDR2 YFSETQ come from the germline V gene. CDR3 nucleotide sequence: TGCGCCAGCAGCTTGGGGGACAGGGGTCCCGAGCAGTACTTC. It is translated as CASSLGDRGPEQYF.

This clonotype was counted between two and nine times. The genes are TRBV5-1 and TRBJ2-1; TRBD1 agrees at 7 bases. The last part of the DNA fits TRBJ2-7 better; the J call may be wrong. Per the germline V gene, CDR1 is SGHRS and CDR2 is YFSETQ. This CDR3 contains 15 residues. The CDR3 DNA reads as TGCGCCAGCAGCTCGGAAACAGGGGTCGTGGGGGAGCAGTACTTC. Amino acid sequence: CASSSETGVVGEQYF.

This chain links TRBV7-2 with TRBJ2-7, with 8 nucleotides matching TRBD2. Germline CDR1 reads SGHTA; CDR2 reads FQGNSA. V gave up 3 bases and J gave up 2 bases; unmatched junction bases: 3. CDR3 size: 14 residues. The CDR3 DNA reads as TGTGCCAGCAGCTTCGTAGCGGGACCCTACGAGCAGTACTTC. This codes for CASSFVAGPYEQYF.

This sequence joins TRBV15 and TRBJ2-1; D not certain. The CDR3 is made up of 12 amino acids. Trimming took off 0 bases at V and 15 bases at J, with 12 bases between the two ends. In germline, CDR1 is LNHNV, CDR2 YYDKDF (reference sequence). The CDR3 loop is CATSRDVGKAFF. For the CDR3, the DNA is TGTGCCACCAGCAGAGACGTAGGGAAGGCGTTCTTC.

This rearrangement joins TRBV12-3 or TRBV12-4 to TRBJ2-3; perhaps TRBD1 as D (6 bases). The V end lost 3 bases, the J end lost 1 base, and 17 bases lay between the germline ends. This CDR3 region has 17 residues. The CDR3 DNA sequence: TGTGCCAGCAGTTTGAGGGGCAGGGGACCTCGCACAGATACGCAGTATTTT. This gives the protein CASSLRGRGPRTDTQYF.

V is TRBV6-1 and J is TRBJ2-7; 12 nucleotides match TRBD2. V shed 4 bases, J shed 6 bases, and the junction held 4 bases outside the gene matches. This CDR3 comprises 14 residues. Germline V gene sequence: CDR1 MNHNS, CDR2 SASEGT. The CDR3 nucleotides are TGTGCCAGCAGTGGACTAGCGGGAGTACGCGAGCAGTACTTC. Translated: CASSGLAGVREQYF.

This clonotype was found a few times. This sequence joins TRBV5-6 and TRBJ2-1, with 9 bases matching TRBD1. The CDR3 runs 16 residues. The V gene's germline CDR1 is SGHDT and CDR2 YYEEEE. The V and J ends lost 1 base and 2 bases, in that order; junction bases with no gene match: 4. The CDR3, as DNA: TGTGCCAGCAGCTTGCCCGGGACAGGGACCTACAATGAGCAGTTCTTC. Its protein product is CASSLPGTGTYNEQFF.

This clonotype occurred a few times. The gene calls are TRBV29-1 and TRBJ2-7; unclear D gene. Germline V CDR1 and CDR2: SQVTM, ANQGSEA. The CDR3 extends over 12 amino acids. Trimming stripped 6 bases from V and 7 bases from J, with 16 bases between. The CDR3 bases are TGCAGCGTGGCCGGACCCGACGGGGAGCAGTACTTC. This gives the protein CSVAGPDGEQYF.